The 15 T cell receptor beta chains below all came from one sample that was sequenced in a study of quantifying T cell responses using KT2 cells. The overall study: RNA was reverse transcribed with TCR alpha and beta constant-region primers.

An oligo carrying a UMI was ligated to the cDNA 3' end. First-round PCR used 4 to 5 cycles and beta primers RC1.1 and RC1.2 covering TRBC1 and TRBC2. TCRdb redid the calling of the UMI-ligation and nested PCR reads with MiXCR, one entry per CDR3 protein. The table lists roughly 50,000 distinct CDR3 sequences, about 12% of them singletons. Sequencing was performed on PBMCs spiked with cells of the T cell clone KT2. The receptors derive from a human donor.

In its sample, this clonotype was seen many times. The chain is built from TRBV29-1 and TRBJ1-1, with 7 bases aligning to TRBD1. Germline V gene data show CDR1 as SQVTM and CDR2 as ANQGSEA. Germline trimming cut 7 bases from V and 4 bases from J; bases unmatched to any gene: 3. CDR3 length: 11 residues. This CDR3 reads CSGRQGTEAFF. The CDR3 DNA sequence: TGCAGCGGACGACAGGGCACTGAAGCTTTCTTT.

The chain joins TRBV12-3 or TRBV12-4 to TRBJ1-3; possibly TRBD1 for D (6 bases). The CDR3 is 19 residues long. Trimming pared 6 bases from V and 5 bases from J, leaving 29 bases between. CDR3 in amino acids: CASSERGRPSKPPRNTIYF. The CDR3 bases are TGTGCCAGCAGCGAAAGGGGGAGGCCTTCTAAGCCCCCTCGAAACACCATATATTTT.

This clonotype was seen a few times. V and J are TRBV2 and TRBJ1-2; weak D call: TRBD1 (5 bases). The CDR3 runs 14 residues. The V and J ends lost 8 bases and 2 bases respectively, with 15 bases between them. Germline assignment: CDR1 SNHLY and CDR2 FYNNEI. CDR3 amino acids: CASWNGALNYGYTF. The DNA of the CDR3 is TGTGCCAGCTGGAACGGGGCCCTAAACTATGGCTACACCTTC.

The rearrangement links TRBV7-3 to TRBJ1-2; 7 nucleotides line up with TRBD1. V lost 6 bases and J lost 0; bases outside the gene matches: 7. The CDR3 extends over 15 amino acids. Germline V gene data show CDR1 as SGHTA and CDR2 as FQGTGA. The CDR3 here is CASSAGQPPNYGYTF. CDR3 nucleotide sequence: TGTGCCAGCAGTGCGGGACAGCCCCCTAACTATGGCTACACCTTC.

The V call is TRBV20-1, the J call TRBJ1-6, with a weak D call TRBD1 (6 bases). Trimming took 5 bases from V and 7 from J, leaving 15 bases between them. Germline V gene lookup returns CDR1 DFQATT and CDR2 SNEGSKA (reference sequence). CDR3 length: 14 residues. The DNA for the CDR3 is TGCAGTGCTGTCTCGGGACAAAAGAATTCACCCCTCCACTTT. Translation: CSAVSGQKNSPLHF.

The table lists this clonotype with a few counts. The rearrangement links TRBV6-2 or TRBV6-3 to TRBJ2-1; D is possibly TRBD1 or TRBD2 (5 bases each). V lost 4 bases to trimming and J lost 4 bases, with 20 bases between them. This CDR3 comprises 17 residues. Germline values: CDR1 MNHEY, CDR2 SVGEGT. CDR3 in DNA: TGTGCCAGCAGTTCCGACAAGGGGACGGGCTTTTACAATGAGCAGTTCTTC. This encodes CASSSDKGTGFYNEQFF.

This clonotype has just a few counts. The V call is TRBV3-1, the J call TRBJ2-5; no clear D. Per the germline V gene, CDR1 is LGHDT and CDR2 is YNNKEL (reference sequence). The CDR3 runs 14 residues. Trimming stripped 1 base from V and 5 bases from J, with 11 bases between. CDR3 bases: TGTGCCAGCAGCCAAGGACCCAGCAGGGAGACCCAGTACTTC. This encodes CASSQGPSRETQYF.

This clonotype was detected only a few times. The rearrangement uses TRBV5-6 and TRBJ2-1; D gene unclear. This CDR3 contains 12 residues. Trimming pared 0 bases from V and 9 bases from J, leaving 7 bases between. CDR1 and CDR2 from the germline V gene are SGHDT and YYEEEE. CDR3 loop: CASSLGSFEQFF. Here the CDR3 DNA reads TGTGCCAGCAGCTTGGGAAGTTTTGAGCAGTTCTTC.

This clonotype occurred a few times. The V and J genes are TRBV2 and TRBJ1-5; TRBD1 might be the D (6 bases). The V end was cut by 7 bases, the J end by 7 bases, with 14 bases between. This CDR3 is built from 13 residues. Looked up from germline, CDR1 is SNHLY and CDR2 is FYNNEI. The CDR3 loop reads CASNVGGHQPQHF. DNA of the CDR3: TGTGCCAGCAACGTGGGGGGGCACCAGCCCCAGCATTTT.

This clonotype showed up many times. The chain employs TRBV29-1 and TRBJ2-5; D is ambiguous. Germline V gene lookup returns CDR1 SQVTM and CDR2 ANQGSEA. The CDR3 runs 8 residues. The ends were cut back, 8 bases at V and 7 bases at J, with 5 bases in the middle. The CDR3 region has the DNA TGCAGCTTCGGGACCCAGTACTTC. Translation gives CSFGTQYF. The whole variable domain, filled in from reference TRBV29-1 and TRBJ2-5, reads SAVISQKPSRDICQRGTSLTIQCQVDSQVTMMFWYRQQPGQSLTLIATANQGSEATYESGFVIDKFPISRPNLTFSTLTVSNMSPEDSSIYLCSFGTQYFGPGTRLLVL.

This clonotype was found a few times. The chain links TRBV5-1 to TRBJ2-5; D may be TRBD1 (6 bases). This CDR3 contains 14 residues. V was clipped by 0 bases and J by 4 bases, with 10 bases between them. CDR1 and CDR2 from the germline V gene are SGHRS and YFSETQ. CDR3 sequence reads: CASSLGTVGETQYF. The CDR3 bases are TGCGCCAGCAGCTTGGGGACAGTGGGAGAGACCCAGTACTTC.

There are a few counts of this clonotype. The DNA of the CDR3 is TGCGCCAGCAGCCATGGCCAGGGCAGGGGGCCCACTGAAGCTTTCTTT. Its translation: CASSHGQGRGPTEAFF. The chain combines TRBV4-3 with TRBJ1-1; 8 bases are a match to TRBD1. Germline CDR1 reads LGHNA; CDR2 reads YSLEER. The CDR3 is 16 residues long. Trimming cost V 3 bases and J 4 bases; bases outside gene matches: 10.

This clonotype has a count of ten or more. The chain carries TRBV20-1 and TRBJ1-1; no definite D call. The CDR3 consists of 13 residues. Trimming pared 0 bases from V and 5 bases from J, leaving 10 bases between. In germline, CDR1 is DFQATT, CDR2 SNEGSKA (reference sequence). Written as DNA, the CDR3 is TGCAGTGCTAGAGATCCCGGGATAACTGAAGCTTTCTTT. This codes for CSARDPGITEAFF.

This clonotype has more than one count but fewer than ten. The J gene is TRBJ2-1, the V gene TRBV29-1; D uncertain. V lost 4 bases, J lost 5 bases, and 9 bases lay in between. Germline V lookup: CDR1 SQVTM, CDR2 ANQGSEA. The CDR3 consists of 12 residues. CDR3 sequence: CSVGPSDNEQFF. The DNA of the CDR3 is TGCAGCGTTGGCCCCTCTGACAATGAGCAGTTCTTC.

V and J are TRBV7-2 and TRBJ2-4; D may be TRBD1 or TRBD2 (5 bases each). Germline lookup yields CDR1 SGHTA and CDR2 FQGNSA. The CDR3 sequence is 14 residues long. Trimming cost V 5 bases and J 7 bases, with 15 bases left between them. The CDR3: CASSPTGTANIQYF. DNA for the CDR3: TGTGCCAGCAGCCCAACGGGGACGGCGAACATTCAGTACTTC.